This T cell receptor beta chain stems from a study of blood T cell repertoires in COVID-19. Sequencing used immunoSEQ multiplex PCR; TCRdb keeps in-frame clones, though not all of them. The sample lists approximately 150,000 clones, 75% to 85% occurring once. Germline trimming cut 4 bases from V and 1 base from J; bases unmatched to any gene: 2. In germline, CDR1 is SGHNT, CDR2 YYREEE (reference sequence). The length of the CDR3 is 16 residues. The sample was peripheral blood. The receptor's source is a man in his sixties with acute or convalescent COVID-19. The chain joins TRBV5-4 to TRBJ2-3; TRBD2 matches at 14 bases. The CDR3 reads CASSGGLAGGTDTQYF. DNA for the CDR3: TGTGCCAGCAGCGGGGGACTAGCGGGAGGCACAGATACGCAGTATTTT.